This T cell receptor beta chain appears in the sequencing data of a study of molecular identifiers for immune sequencing clone quantification. Each CDR3 protein is one row after TCRdb ran MiXCR on the PCR reads. The sample has around 40,000 distinct CDR3 sequences, 15% to 20% seen once. Isolation of naive CD8 T cells was achieved by sorting on a CD8+CD4-CCR7+CD45RA+ phenotype. This clonotype was seen repeatedly, ten times or more. This clonotype originated in a human donor in good health. Some libraries in this study had Jurkat cell RNA spiked in. Sequencing input: naive CD8+ T cells from blood, with Jurkat cell RNA spiked in. Subset meaning: FACS-sorted CD8+CD4-CCR7+CD45RA+ naive T cells.

In DNA, the CDR3 is TGTGCCAGCAGTTCAACTGGGGTCCCAGATACGCAGTATTTT. It is translated as CASSSTGVPDTQYF. J is TRBJ2-3 and V is TRBV28; no definite D call. Trimming removed 4 bases from V and 4 bases from J, with 12 bases in between. Germline CDR1 reads MDHEN; CDR2 reads SYDVKM. This CDR3 comprises 14 residues.